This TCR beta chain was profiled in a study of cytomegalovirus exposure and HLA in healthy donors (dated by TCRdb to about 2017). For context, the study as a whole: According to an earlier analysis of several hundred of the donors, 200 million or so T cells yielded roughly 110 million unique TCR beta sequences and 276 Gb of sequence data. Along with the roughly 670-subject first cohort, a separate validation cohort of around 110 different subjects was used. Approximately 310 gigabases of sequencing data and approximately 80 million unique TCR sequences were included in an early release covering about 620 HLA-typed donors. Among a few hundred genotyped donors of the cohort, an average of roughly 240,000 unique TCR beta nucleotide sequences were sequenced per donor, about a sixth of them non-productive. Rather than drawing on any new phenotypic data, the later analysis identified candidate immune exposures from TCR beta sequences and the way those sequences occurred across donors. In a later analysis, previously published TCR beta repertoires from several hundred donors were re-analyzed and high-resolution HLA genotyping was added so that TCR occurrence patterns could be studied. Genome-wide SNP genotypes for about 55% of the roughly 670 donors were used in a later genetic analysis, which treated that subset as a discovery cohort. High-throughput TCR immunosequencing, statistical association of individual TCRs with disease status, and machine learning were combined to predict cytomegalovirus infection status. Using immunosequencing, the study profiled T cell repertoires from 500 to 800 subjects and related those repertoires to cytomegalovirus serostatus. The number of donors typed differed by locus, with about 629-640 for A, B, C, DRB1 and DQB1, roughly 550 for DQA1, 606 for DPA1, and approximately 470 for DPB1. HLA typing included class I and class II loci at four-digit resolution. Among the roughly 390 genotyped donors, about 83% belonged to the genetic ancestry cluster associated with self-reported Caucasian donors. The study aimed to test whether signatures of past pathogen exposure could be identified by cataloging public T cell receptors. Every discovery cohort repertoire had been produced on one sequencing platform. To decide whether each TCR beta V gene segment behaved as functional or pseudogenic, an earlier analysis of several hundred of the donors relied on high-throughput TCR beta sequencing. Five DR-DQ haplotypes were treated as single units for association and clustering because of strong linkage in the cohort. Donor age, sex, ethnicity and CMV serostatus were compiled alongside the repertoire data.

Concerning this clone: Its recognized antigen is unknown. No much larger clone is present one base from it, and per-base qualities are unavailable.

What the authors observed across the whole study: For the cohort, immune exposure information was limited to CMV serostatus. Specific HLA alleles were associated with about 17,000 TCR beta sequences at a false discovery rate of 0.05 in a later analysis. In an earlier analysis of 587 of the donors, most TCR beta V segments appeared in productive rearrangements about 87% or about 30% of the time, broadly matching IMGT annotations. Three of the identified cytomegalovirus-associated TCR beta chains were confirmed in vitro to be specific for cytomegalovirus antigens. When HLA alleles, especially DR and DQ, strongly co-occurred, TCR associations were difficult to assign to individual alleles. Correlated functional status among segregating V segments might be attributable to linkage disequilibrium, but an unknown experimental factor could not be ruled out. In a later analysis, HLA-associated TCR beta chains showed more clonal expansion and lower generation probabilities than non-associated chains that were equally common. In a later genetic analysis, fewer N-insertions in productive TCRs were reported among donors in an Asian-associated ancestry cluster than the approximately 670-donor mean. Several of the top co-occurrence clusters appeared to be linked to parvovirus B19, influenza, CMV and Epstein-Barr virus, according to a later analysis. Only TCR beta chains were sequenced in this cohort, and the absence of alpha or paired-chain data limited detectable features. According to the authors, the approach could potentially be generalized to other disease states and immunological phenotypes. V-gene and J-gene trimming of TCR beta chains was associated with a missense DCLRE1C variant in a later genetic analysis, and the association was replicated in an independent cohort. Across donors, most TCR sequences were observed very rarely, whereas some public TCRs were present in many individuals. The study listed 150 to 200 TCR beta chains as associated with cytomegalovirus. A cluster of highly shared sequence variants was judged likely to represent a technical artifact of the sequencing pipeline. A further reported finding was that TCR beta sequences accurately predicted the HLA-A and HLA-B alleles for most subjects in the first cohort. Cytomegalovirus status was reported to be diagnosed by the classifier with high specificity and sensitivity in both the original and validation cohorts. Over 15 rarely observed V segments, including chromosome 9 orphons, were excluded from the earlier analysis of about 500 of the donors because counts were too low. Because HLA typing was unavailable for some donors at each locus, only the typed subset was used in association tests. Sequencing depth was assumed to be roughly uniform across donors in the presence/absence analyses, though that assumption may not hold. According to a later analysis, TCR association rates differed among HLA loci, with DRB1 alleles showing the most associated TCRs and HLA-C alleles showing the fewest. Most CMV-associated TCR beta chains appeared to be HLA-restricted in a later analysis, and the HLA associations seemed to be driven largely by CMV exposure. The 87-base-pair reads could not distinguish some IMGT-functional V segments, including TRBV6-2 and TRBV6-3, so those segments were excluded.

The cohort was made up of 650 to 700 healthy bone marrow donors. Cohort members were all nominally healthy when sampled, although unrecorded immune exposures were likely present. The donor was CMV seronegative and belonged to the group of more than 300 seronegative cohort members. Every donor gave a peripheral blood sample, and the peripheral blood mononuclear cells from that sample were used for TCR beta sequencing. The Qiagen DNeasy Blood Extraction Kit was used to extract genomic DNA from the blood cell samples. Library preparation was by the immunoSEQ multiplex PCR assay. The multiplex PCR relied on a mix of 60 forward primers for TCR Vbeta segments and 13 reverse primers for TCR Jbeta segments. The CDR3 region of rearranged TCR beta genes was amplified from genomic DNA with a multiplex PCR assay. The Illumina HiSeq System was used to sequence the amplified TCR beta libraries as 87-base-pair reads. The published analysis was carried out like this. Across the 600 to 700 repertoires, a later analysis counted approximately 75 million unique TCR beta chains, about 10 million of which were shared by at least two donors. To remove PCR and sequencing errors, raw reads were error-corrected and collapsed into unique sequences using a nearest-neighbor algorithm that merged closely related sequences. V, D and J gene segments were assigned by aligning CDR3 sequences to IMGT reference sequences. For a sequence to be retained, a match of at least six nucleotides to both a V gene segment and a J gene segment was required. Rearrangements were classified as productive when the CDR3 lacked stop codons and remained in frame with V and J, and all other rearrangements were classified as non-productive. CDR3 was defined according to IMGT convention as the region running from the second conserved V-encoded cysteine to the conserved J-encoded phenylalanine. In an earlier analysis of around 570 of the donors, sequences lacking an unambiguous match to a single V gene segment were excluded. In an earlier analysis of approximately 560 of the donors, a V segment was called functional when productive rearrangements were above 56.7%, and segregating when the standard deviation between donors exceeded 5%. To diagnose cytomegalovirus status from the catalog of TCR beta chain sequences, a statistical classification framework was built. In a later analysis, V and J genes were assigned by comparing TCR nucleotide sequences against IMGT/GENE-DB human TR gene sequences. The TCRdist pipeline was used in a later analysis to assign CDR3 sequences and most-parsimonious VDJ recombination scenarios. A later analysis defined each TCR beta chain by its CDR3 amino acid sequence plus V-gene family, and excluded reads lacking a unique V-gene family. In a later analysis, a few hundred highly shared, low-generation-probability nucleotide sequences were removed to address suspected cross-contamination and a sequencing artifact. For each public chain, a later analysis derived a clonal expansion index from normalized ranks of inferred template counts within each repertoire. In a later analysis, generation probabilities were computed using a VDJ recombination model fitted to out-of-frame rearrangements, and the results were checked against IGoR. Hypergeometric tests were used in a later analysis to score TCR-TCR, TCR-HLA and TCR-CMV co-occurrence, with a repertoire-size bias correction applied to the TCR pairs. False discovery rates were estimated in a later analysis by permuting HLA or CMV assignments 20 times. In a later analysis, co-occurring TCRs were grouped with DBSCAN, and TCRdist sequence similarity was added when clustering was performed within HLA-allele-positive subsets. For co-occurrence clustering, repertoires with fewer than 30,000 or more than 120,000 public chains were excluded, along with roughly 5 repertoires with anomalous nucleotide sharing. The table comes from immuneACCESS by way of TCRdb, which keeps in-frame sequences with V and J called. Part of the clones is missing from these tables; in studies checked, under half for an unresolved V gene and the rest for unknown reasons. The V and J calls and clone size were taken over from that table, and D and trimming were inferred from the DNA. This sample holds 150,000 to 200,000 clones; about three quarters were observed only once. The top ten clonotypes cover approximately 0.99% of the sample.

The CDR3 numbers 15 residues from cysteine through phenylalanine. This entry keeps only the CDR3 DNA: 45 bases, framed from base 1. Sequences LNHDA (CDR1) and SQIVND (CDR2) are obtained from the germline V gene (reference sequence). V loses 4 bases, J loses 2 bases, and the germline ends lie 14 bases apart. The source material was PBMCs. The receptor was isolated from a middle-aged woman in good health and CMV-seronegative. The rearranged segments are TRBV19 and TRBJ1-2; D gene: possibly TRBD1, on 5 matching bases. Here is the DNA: TGTGCCAGTAGTAATCCCCGGGGGGAGAACTATGGCTACACCTTC. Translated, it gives CASSNPRGENYGYTF.